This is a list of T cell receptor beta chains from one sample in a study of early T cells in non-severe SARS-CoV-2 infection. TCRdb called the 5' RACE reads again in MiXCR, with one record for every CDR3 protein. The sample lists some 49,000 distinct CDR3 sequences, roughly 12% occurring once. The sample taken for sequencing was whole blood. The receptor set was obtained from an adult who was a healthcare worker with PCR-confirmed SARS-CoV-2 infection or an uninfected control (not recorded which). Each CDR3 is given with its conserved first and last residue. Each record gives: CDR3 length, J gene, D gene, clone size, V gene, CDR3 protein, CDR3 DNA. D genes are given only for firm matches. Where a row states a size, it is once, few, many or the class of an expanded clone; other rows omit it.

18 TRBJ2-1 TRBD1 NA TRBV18 CASSPRYSSGGQYNEQFF TGTGCCAGCTCACCACGCTATTCCTCAGGGGGCCAATACAATGAGCAGTTCTTC
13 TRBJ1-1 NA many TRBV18 CASSYAGDAEAFF TGTGCCAGCTCATACGCAGGGGACGCTGAAGCTTTCTTT
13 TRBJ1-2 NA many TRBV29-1 CSGGHAANYGYTF TGCAGCGGGGGACATGCAGCTAACTATGGCTACACCTTC
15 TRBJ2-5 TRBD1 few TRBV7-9 CASSPRQGDQETQYF TGTGCCAGCAGCCCAAGACAGGGGGATCAAGAGACCCAGTACTTC
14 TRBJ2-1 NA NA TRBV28 CASSLGGRYNEQFF TGTGCCAGCAGTTTGGGGGGCCGCTACAATGAGCAGTTCTTC
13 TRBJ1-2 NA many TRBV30 CAWSVLEGYGYTF TGTGCCTGGAGTGTACTGGAGGGCTATGGCTACACCTTC
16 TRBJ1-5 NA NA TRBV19 CASSIGSGRGNQPQHF TGTGCCAGTAGTATCGGAAGTGGCAGGGGCAATCAGCCCCAGCATTTT
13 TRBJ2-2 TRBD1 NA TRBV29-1 CSADQQGTGELFF TGCAGCGCTGACCAACAGGGGACCGGGGAGCTGTTTTTT
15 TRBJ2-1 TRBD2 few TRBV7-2 CASSLVAGDRNEQFF TGTGCCAGCAGCTTAGTAGCGGGAGACCGCAATGAGCAGTTCTTC
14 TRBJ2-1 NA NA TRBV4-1 CASSQERFYNEQFF TGCGCCAGCAGCCAAGAGCGGTTCTACAATGAGCAGTTCTTC
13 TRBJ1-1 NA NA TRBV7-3 CASSPDWGTEAFF TGTGCCAGCAGCCCCGACTGGGGAACTGAAGCTTTCTTT
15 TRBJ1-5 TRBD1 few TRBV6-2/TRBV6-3 CASSLDRLENQPQHF TGTGCCAGCAGCTTGGACAGGCTAGAGAATCAGCCCCAGCATTTT
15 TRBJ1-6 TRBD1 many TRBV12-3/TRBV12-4 CASSSAGTDNSPLHF TGTGCCAGCAGTTCCGCCGGGACAGATAATTCACCCCTCCACTTT
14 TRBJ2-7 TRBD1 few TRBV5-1 CASSLRDRSGEQYF TGCGCCAGCAGCCTACGGGACAGGTCAGGAGAGCAGTACTTC
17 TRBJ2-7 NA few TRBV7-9 CASSSRVQSSSSYEQYF TGTGCCAGCAGCAGCCGAGTACAATCCTCTTCCTCCTACGAGCAGTACTTC
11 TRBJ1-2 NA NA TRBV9 CASSVDSRYTF TGTGCCAGCAGCGTCGACAGCCGCTACACCTTC
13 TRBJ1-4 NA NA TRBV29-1 CSVVAGGGKKLFF TGCAGCGTTGTCGCCGGGGGAGGAAAAAAACTGTTTTTT
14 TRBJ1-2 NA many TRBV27 CASSPSWGNYGYTF TGTGCCAGCAGCCCCTCTTGGGGAAACTATGGCTACACCTTC
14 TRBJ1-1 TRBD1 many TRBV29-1 CSAQHRGRNTEAFF TGCAGCGCCCAACACAGGGGAAGGAACACTGAAGCTTTCTTT
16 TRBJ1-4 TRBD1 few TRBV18 CASSPSRGITNEKLFF TGTGCCAGCTCACCAAGCAGGGGGATAACAAATGAAAAACTGTTTTTT
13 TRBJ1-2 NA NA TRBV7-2 CASTPVSGDGYTF TGTGCCAGCACCCCGGTTTCGGGGGATGGCTACACCTTC